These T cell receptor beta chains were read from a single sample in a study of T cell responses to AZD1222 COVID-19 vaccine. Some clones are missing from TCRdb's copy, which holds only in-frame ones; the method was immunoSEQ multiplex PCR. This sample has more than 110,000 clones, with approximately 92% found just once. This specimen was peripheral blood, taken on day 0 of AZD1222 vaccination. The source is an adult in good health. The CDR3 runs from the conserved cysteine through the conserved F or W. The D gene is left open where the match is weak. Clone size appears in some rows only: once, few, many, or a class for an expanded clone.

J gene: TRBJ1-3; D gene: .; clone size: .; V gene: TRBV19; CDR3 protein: CASRPPVGNTIYF; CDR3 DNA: TGTGCCAGCAGACCCCCGGTGGGAAACACCATATATTTT
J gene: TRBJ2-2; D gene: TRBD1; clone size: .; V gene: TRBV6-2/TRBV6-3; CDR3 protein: CASSSPRPRTGANTGELFF; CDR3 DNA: TGTGCCAGCAGTTCACCCCGACCGAGGACAGGGGCGAACACCGGGGAGCTGTTTTTT
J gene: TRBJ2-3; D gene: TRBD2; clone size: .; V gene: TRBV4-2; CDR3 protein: CASSQDSLAGLADTQYF; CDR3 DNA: TGTGCCAGCAGCCAAGATTCCCTAGCGGGGCTGGCAGATACGCAGTATTTT
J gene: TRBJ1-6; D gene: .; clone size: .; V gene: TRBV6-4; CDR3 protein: CASSPGTANSPLHF; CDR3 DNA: TGTGCCAGCAGCCCCGGGACGGCGAATTCACCCCTCCACTTT
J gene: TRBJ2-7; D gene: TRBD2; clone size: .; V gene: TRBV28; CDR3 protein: CASSPTAGVYEQYF; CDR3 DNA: TGTGCCAGCAGTCCGACGGCGGGGGTGTACGAGCAGTACTTC
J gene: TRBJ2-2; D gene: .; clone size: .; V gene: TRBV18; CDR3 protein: CASSPPGELFF; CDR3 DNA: TGTGCCAGCTCACCACCCGGGGAGCTGTTTTTT
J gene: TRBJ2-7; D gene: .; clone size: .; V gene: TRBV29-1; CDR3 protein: CSVEGRSGPIYEQYF; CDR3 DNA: TGCAGCGTTGAAGGCCGGAGCGGGCCAATCTACGAGCAGTACTTC
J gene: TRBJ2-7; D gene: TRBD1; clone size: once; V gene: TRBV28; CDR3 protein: CASSLTGQGTTYEQYF; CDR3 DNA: TGTGCCAGCAGTTTGACGGGACAGGGGACTACCTACGAGCAGTACTTC
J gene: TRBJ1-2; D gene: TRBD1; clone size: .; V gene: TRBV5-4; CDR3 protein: CASSLGDRGRGGYTF; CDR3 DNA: TGTGCCAGCAGCTTGGGGGACAGGGGGCGAGGAGGCTACACCTTC
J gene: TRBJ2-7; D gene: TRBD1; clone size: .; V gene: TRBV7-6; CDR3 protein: CASSSDRGVENEQYF; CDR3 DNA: TGTGCCAGCAGCTCGGACAGGGGGGTAGAGAACGAGCAGTACTTC
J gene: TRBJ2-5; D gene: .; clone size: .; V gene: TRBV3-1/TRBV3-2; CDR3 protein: CASSQAGLGGETQYF; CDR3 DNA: TGTGCCAGCAGCCAAGCAGGGCTGGGTGGAGAGACCCAGTACTTC
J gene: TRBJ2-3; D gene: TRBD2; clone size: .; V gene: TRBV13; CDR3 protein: CASSSPGLAATDTQYF; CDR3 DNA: TGTGCCAGCAGCTCCCCGGGACTAGCGGCCACAGATACGCAGTATTTT
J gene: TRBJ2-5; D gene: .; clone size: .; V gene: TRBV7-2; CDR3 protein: CASGQETQYF; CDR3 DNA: TGTGCCAGCGGCCAAGAGACCCAGTACTTC
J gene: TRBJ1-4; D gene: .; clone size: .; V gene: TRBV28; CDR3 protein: CASRRRTAVNEKLFF; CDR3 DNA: TGTGCCAGCAGGCGTCGGACGGCCGTGAATGAAAAACTGTTTTTT
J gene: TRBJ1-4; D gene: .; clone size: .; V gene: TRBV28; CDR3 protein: CASSSSIGVVGGKLFF; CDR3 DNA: TGTGCCAGCAGTTCAAGCATCGGGGTGGTTGGAGGGAAACTGTTTTTT
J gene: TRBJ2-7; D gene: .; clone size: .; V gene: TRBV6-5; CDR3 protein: CASTRDQGMNEQYF; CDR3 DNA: TGTGCCAGCACCCGAGACCAGGGGATGAACGAGCAGTACTTC
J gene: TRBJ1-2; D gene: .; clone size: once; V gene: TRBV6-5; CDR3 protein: CASRHDNHPGYTF; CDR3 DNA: TGTGCCAGCAGGCACGACAATCATCCTGGCTACACCTTC
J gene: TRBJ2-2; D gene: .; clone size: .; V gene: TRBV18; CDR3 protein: CASSPNTGELFF; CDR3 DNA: TGTGCCAGCTCACCTAACACCGGGGAGCTGTTTTTT
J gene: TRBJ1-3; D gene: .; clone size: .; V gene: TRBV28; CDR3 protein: CASTEQGLSGNTIYF; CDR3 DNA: TGTGCCAGCACCGAACAGGGACTCTCTGGAAACACCATATATTTT
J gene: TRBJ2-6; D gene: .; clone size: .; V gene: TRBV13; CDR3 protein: CASSSLRGDLGTNVLTF; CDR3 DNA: TGTGCCAGCAGCTCTCTTAGGGGGGATTTAGGGACCAACGTCCTGACTTTC
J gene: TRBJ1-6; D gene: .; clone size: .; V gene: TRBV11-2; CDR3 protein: CASSLDSRGRNSPLHF; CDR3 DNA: TGTGCCAGCAGCTTAGATTCGAGGGGAAGGAATTCACCCCTCCACTTT
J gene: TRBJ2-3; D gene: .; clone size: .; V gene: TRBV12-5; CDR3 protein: CASGQGSRTDTQYF; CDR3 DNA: TGTGCTAGTGGTCAGGGGTCCCGCACAGATACGCAGTATTTT
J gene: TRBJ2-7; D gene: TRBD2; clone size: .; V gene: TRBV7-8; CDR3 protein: CASSLELAGVNEQYF; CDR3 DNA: TGTGCCAGCAGCTTAGAACTAGCGGGGGTTAACGAGCAGTACTTC
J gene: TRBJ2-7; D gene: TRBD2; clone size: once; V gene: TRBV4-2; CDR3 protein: CASSQDYGGAGEQYF; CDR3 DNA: TGTGCCAGCAGCCAAGATTACGGGGGGGCCGGGGAGCAGTACTTC
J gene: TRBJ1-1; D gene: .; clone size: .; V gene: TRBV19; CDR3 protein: CASSPRSRASTEAFF; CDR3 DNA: TGTGCCAGTAGCCCCCGGAGCAGGGCTAGCACTGAAGCTTTCTTT
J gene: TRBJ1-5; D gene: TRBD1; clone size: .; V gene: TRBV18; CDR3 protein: CASSPDLGTGGQPQHF; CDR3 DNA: TGTGCCAGCTCACCAGACCTCGGGACAGGGGGACAGCCCCAGCATTTT
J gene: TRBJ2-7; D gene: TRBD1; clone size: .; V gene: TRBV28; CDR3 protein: CASTPTGQSPYEQYF; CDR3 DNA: TGTGCCAGCACCCCCACGGGACAGAGTCCCTACGAGCAGTACTTC
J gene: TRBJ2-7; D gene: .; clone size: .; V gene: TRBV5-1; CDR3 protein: CASSLSRRPYEQYF; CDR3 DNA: TGCGCCAGCAGCTTGAGCCGTCGCCCCTACGAGCAGTACTTC
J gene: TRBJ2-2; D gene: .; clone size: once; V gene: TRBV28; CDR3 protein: CASSVGAVRTKYGELFF; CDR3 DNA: TGTGCCAGCAGTGTTGGGGCCGTGCGGACGAAGTACGGGGAGCTGTTTTTT
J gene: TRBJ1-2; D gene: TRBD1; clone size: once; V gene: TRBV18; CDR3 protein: CASSQAGTGFGYTF; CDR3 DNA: TGTGCCAGCTCACAGGCCGGGACAGGGTTTGGCTACACCTTC
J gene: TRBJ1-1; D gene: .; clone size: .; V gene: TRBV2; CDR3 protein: CASRVTVNTEAFF; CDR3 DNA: TGTGCCAGCCGTGTAACGGTTAACACTGAAGCTTTCTTT
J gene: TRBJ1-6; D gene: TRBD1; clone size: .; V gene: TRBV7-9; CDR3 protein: CASSPGMDRGPYNSPLHF; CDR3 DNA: TGTGCCAGCAGCCCGGGTATGGACAGGGGGCCTTATAATTCACCCCTCCACTTT
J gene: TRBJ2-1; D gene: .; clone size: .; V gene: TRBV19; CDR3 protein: CASSSNRVGEQFF; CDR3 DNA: TGTGCCAGTAGTTCGAACAGGGTAGGTGAGCAGTTCTTC
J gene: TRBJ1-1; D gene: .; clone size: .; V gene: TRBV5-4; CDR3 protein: CASSLWISSNSEAFF; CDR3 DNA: TGTGCCAGCAGCTTGTGGATCTCGAGTAACTCTGAAGCTTTCTTT
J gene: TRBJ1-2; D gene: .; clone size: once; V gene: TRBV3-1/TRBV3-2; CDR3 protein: CASSYDTILNYGYTF; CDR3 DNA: TGTGCCAGCAGCTATGACACCATTCTTAACTATGGCTACACCTTC
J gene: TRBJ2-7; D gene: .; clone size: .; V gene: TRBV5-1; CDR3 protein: CASQDSYLLYEQYF; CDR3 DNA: TGCGCCAGCCAAGACTCGTACCTTCTCTACGAGCAGTACTTC
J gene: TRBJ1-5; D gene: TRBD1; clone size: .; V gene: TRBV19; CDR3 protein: CASTRDRGNQPQHF; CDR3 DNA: TGTGCCAGTACCCGGGACAGGGGAAATCAGCCCCAGCATTTT
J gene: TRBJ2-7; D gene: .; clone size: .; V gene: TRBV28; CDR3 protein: CATFDTYYEQYF; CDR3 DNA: TGTGCCACCTTCGACACCTACTACGAGCAGTACTTC
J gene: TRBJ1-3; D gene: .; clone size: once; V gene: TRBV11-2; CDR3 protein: CASTLWGGNTIYF; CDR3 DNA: TGTGCCAGCACCCTCTGGGGTGGAAACACCATATATTTT
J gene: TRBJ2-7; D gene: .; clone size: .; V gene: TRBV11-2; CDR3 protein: CASSLVGTYEQYF; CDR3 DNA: TGTGCCAGCAGCCTCGTGGGTACCTACGAGCAGTACTTC
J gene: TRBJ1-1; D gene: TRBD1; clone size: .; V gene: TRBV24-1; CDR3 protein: CATSDSGTGRNTEAFF; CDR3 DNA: TGTGCCACCAGTGATTCCGGGACAGGGAGAAACACTGAAGCTTTCTTT
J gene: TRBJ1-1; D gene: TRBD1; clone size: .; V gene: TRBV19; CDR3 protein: CASSIEGQLNTEAFF; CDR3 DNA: TGTGCCAGTAGTATAGAGGGACAGCTGAACACTGAAGCTTTCTTT
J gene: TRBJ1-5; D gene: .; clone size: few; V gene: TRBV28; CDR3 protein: CASRSWGGYSNQPQHF; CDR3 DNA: TGTGCCAGCAGGTCTTGGGGGGGCTATAGCAATCAGCCCCAGCATTTT
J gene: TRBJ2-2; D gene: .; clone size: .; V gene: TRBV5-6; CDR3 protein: CASSLVGQFVLFF; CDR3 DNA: TGTGCCAGCAGCTTGGTCGGTCAGTTTGTGCTGTTTTTT
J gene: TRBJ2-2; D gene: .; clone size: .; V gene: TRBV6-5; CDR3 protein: CASSYTTGELFF; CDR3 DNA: TGTGCCAGCAGTTATACCACCGGGGAGCTGTTTTTT